Listed below are T cell receptor beta chains from one sample, sequenced in a study of T cell repertoires in cytomegalovirus infection. TCRdb fed the reads into MiXCR, producing one record per CDR3 protein. Of 450,000 to 550,000 distinct CDR3 sequences in the sample, about 15% are singletons; the top ten hold 20% to 30%. Sequenced: CD8+ T cells from PBMCs. The receptors derive from a human donor in good health (CMV status not recorded). Some clones in this sample may be carry-over from other donors' samples. Each CDR3 is given with its conserved first and last residue. A D gene is named only where the DNA matches it firmly. Not all rows give a size; the values are once, few, many and, for expanded clones, a class.

v_gene: TRBV5-4; abundance: NA; len: 15; j_gene: TRBJ1-1; d_gene: NA; CDR3nt: TGTGCCAGCAGCAACTTCGGGCAGGGGAGAACTGAAGCTTTCTTT; CDR3aa: CASSNFGQGRTEAFF
v_gene: TRBV12-3/TRBV12-4; abundance: few; len: 19; j_gene: TRBJ2-2; d_gene: TRBD2; CDR3nt: TGTGCCAGCAGTTCCCCGACCCTTCTAGCGGGGGCCAACACCGGGGAGCTGTTTTTT; CDR3aa: CASSSPTLLAGANTGELFF
v_gene: TRBV14; abundance: NA; len: 17; j_gene: TRBJ1-2; d_gene: NA; CDR3nt: TGTGCCAGCAGCTCTGCCACCCAGGGGAGGGGTGTCTATGGCTACACCTTC; CDR3aa: CASSSATQGRGVYGYTF
v_gene: TRBV11-2; abundance: many; len: 16; j_gene: TRBJ2-5; d_gene: NA; CDR3nt: TGTGCCAGCAGAGAAGTCGAAAGAAAACTAAAAGAGACCCAGTACTTC; CDR3aa: CASREVERKLKETQYF
v_gene: TRBV20-1; abundance: NA; len: 18; j_gene: TRBJ2-7; d_gene: TRBD2; CDR3nt: TGCAGTGCTAGAGATTCGGGGGGACTAGCGGGAGGAAGATACGAGCAGTACTTC; CDR3aa: CSARDSGGLAGGRYEQYF
v_gene: TRBV2; abundance: many; len: 13; j_gene: TRBJ2-7; d_gene: TRBD1; CDR3nt: TGTGCCAGCAGTGTGGGGACAGGGCACGAGCAGTACTTC; CDR3aa: CASSVGTGHEQYF
v_gene: TRBV27; abundance: few; len: 15; j_gene: TRBJ1-2; d_gene: NA; CDR3nt: TGTGCCAGCAGTACGGCCCGGACAGCTAACTATGGCTACACCTTC; CDR3aa: CASSTARTANYGYTF
v_gene: TRBV25-1; abundance: few; len: 11; j_gene: TRBJ2-1; d_gene: NA; CDR3nt: TGTGCCAGCACTGAGTACAATGAGCAGTTCTTC; CDR3aa: CASTEYNEQFF
v_gene: TRBV4-2; abundance: NA; len: 15; j_gene: TRBJ2-1; d_gene: NA; CDR3nt: TGTGCCAGCAGCCAAGAGTTGGACCTGTACAATGAGCAGTTCTTC; CDR3aa: CASSQELDLYNEQFF
v_gene: TRBV24-1; abundance: NA; len: 17; j_gene: TRBJ1-1; d_gene: TRBD1; CDR3nt: TGTGCCACCAGCCCTGGGGGACAGAACACTTTGAACACTGAAGCTTTCTTT; CDR3aa: CATSPGGQNTLNTEAFF
v_gene: TRBV7-3; abundance: many; len: 13; j_gene: TRBJ2-3; d_gene: NA; CDR3nt: TGTGCCAGCAGCTTTGGGGGGCCAGATACGCAGTATTTT; CDR3aa: CASSFGGPDTQYF
v_gene: TRBV24-1; abundance: many; len: 16; j_gene: TRBJ2-6; d_gene: NA; CDR3nt: TGTGCCACCAGTGACCCCGGATTATCTGGGGCCAACGTCCTGACTTTC; CDR3aa: CATSDPGLSGANVLTF
v_gene: TRBV12-3/TRBV12-4; abundance: many; len: 16; j_gene: TRBJ1-5; d_gene: NA; CDR3nt: TGTGCCAGCAGTTTAGCTCGTCAGCTTGGCAATCAGCCCCAGCATTTT; CDR3aa: CASSLARQLGNQPQHF
v_gene: TRBV18; abundance: NA; len: 15; j_gene: TRBJ2-5; d_gene: NA; CDR3nt: TGTGCCAGCCCTAAGGAACCAGCGATTCCGGAGACCCAGTACTTC; CDR3aa: CASPKEPAIPETQYF
v_gene: TRBV9; abundance: NA; len: 14; j_gene: TRBJ2-1; d_gene: NA; CDR3nt: TGTGCCAGCAGCGTAGGGGGGGCGGGTAATGAGCAGTTCTTC; CDR3aa: CASSVGGAGNEQFF
v_gene: TRBV7-8; abundance: many; len: 15; j_gene: TRBJ2-1; d_gene: NA; CDR3nt: TGTGCCAGCAGCCGGAGCCAGAGCTCCTACAATGAGCAGTTCTTC; CDR3aa: CASSRSQSSYNEQFF
v_gene: TRBV7-8; abundance: many; len: 15; j_gene: TRBJ2-3; d_gene: TRBD1; CDR3nt: TGTGCCAGCAGCTTAGACAGGGGCGGCACAGATACGCAGTATTTT; CDR3aa: CASSLDRGGTDTQYF
v_gene: TRBV28; abundance: many; len: 12; j_gene: TRBJ2-7; d_gene: TRBD1; CDR3nt: TGTGTGTCGGGACAGGTCTCCTACGAGCAGTACTTC; CDR3aa: CVSGQVSYEQYF
v_gene: TRBV7-9; abundance: many; len: 17; j_gene: TRBJ1-5; d_gene: TRBD1; CDR3nt: TGTGCCAGCAGCGGAGCCGGGACAGGGAATAGCAATCAGCCCCAGCATTTT; CDR3aa: CASSGAGTGNSNQPQHF
v_gene: TRBV7-2; abundance: NA; len: 17; j_gene: TRBJ2-1; d_gene: TRBD2; CDR3nt: TGTGCCAGCAGCCCCCCGCGACTAGCGGGAGATAGGAATGAGCAGTTCTTC; CDR3aa: CASSPPRLAGDRNEQFF
v_gene: TRBV19; abundance: few; len: 14; j_gene: TRBJ2-1; d_gene: TRBD1; CDR3nt: TGTGCCAGTGCCGGGACAGGCATCTACAATGAGCAGTTCTTC; CDR3aa: CASAGTGIYNEQFF
v_gene: TRBV20-1; abundance: few; len: 15; j_gene: TRBJ1-5; d_gene: TRBD1; CDR3nt: TGCAGTGCTAGAGTTGTGGGACAGGGTTATCAGCCCCAGCATTTT; CDR3aa: CSARVVGQGYQPQHF
v_gene: TRBV29-1; abundance: few; len: 15; j_gene: TRBJ2-4; d_gene: NA; CDR3nt: TGCAGCGTTCTCCGGGACACGGGGGCCAAAAACATTCAGTACTTC; CDR3aa: CSVLRDTGAKNIQYF
v_gene: TRBV7-6; abundance: many; len: 15; j_gene: TRBJ1-4; d_gene: NA; CDR3nt: TGTGCCAGCAGCTCGCTCAAGGACGGTGATGAAAAACTGTTTTTT; CDR3aa: CASSSLKDGDEKLFF